The source of this T cell receptor (beta chain) is a study of CD8+ T cells in alopecia areata. With respect to this clone: Its specificity is unknown.

This sample's treatment: oral pan-JAK inhibitor, 5-10 mg twice daily. Extraction of RNA preceded its reverse transcription into cDNA, which served as the sequencing template. Some clones are missing from TCRdb's copy, which holds only in-frame ones; the method was immunoSEQ multiplex PCR. The sample holds roughly 200,000 clones; 50% to 65% are singletons and the top ten take 10% to 13%. Findings and caveats of the study: The study found higher clonality in lesional than normal scalp, especially in alopecia totalis/universalis.

The CDR3 is made up of 16 amino acids. Germline CDR1 is LGHNA and CDR2 is YSLEER. The V segment lost 4 bases and the J segment 5 bases; nucleotides outside the gene matches: 9. This TCR derives from a human donor with alopecia areata. The source material was CD8+ T cells sorted from blood, sampled at week 24, from a patient treated with tofacitinib. This chain uses TRBV4-3 with TRBJ1-5; 9 bases map to TRBD1. CDR3 amino acids: CASSPHRTGVDQPQHF. DNA for the CDR3: TGCGCCAGCAGCCCCCACCGGACAGGGGTAGATCAGCCCCAGCATTTT.